Below are 21 T cell receptor beta chains sequenced from a single sample in a study of identical twins. Via MiXCR, TCRdb re-called the 5' RACE reads, giving one row per CDR3 protein. Among approximately 600,000 distinct CDR3 sequences listed, under 8.5% were seen once. The same data also went into a second study, on yellow fever vaccine responses in identical twins.

The sample consisted of PBMCs. These receptors were taken from a young woman in good health.

In this sample, this clonotype turned up a few times. The chain is built from TRBV5-5 and TRBJ2-5; a possible D gene is TRBD2 (6 bases). Germline CDR1 reads SGHKS; CDR2 reads YYEKEE (reference sequence). The V end was cut by 1 base, the J end by 5 bases, with 15 bases between. This CDR3 contains 15 residues. CDR3 sequence: CASSLRAGRLETQYF. Here the CDR3 DNA reads TGTGCCAGCAGCTTGAGGGCGGGGCGGTTGGAGACCCAGTACTTC. The variable domain in full, with the rest retrieved from reference TRBV5-5 and TRBJ2-5, is DAGVTQSPTHLIKTRGQQVTLRCSPISGHKSVSWYQQVLGQGPQFIFQYYEKEERGRGNFPDRFSARQFPNYSSELNVNALLLGDSALYLCASSLRAGRLETQYFGPGTRLLVL.

This clonotype came up many times. The chain employs TRBV20-1 and TRBJ1-1; TRBD1 matches 8 bases. There are 13 residues in the CDR3. Trimming took 6 bases from V and 5 from J; bases not matched to a gene: 8. Germline CDR1 and CDR2: DFQATT and SNEGSKA (reference sequence). CDR3 sequence (DNA): TGCAGTGCCCTCCCGGGACAGGAGACTGAAGCTTTCTTT. Translation gives CSALPGQETEAFF.

This clonotype has ten or more counts. The chain couples TRBV9 to TRBJ2-1; 11 bases line up with TRBD1. This CDR3 contains 13 residues. Germline lookup yields CDR1 SGDLS and CDR2 YYNGEE. Trimming cost V 3 bases and J 11 bases; bases outside gene matches: 4. The CDR3 loop is CASSAGQGVQQFF. DNA for the CDR3: TGTGCCAGCAGCGCGGGACAGGGGGTACAGCAGTTCTTC.

In the case of this clonotype: Germline and junction disagree at one end, which may indicate a read error. The CDR3 here is CASSGLGLAGAAKNIQYF. Written as DNA, the CDR3 is TGTGCCAGCAGTGGCCTAGGCCTAGCGGGAGCGGCCAAAAACATTCAGTACTTC. The chain joins TRBV10-3 to TRBJ2-4, with 10 bases that match TRBD2. This CDR3 contains 18 residues. Germline assignment: CDR1 ENHRY and CDR2 SYGVKD.

This clonotype was counted between two and nine times. This chain joins TRBV3-1 and TRBJ2-3; weak D call: TRBD2 (6 bases). V was trimmed by 0 bases and J by 3 bases, leaving 10 bases between them. Per germline, CDR1 LGHDT and CDR2 YNNKEL (reference sequence). The CDR3 runs 15 residues. CDR3: CASSQDARGTDTQYF. CDR3 coding DNA: TGTGCCAGCAGCCAAGATGCACGGGGGACAGATACGCAGTATTTT.

V usage is TRBV5-6 and J usage is TRBJ2-6; 8 nucleotides match TRBD1. The CDR3 runs 17 residues. The germline CDR1 and CDR2 sequences are SGHDT and YYEEEE. Trimming took 0 bases from V and 4 from J; bases not matched to a gene: 6. The CDR3: CASSLAGQVSGANVLTF. The CDR3 DNA sequence: TGTGCCAGCAGCTTGGCGGGACAGGTGTCAGGGGCCAACGTCCTGACTTTC. The entire variable domain, with the rest obtained from reference TRBV5-6 and TRBJ2-6, is as follows: DAGVTQSPTHLIKTRGQQVTLRCSPKSGHDTVSWYQQALGQGPQFIFQYYEEEERQRGNFPDRFSGHQFPNYSSELNVNALLLGDSALYLCASSLAGQVSGANVLTFGAGSRLTVL.

This clonotype has only a few counts. This chain joins TRBV7-6 and TRBJ2-5; TRBD2 is a possible D gene (5 bases). Trimming pared 4 bases from V and 5 bases from J, leaving 32 bases between. The V gene's germline CDR1 is SGHVS and CDR2 FNYEAQ. This CDR3 spans 20 amino acids. The CDR3, as DNA: TGTGCCAGCAGCTCTCTAGGTCCTGGTCTTATAGCGAGTATGGGGGAGACCCAGTACTTC. Its translation is CASSSLGPGLIASMGETQYF. Supplemented by reference TRBV7-6 and TRBJ2-5, the full variable domain reads GAGVSQSPRYKVTKRGQDVALRCDPISGHVSLYWYRQALGQGPEFLTYFNYEAQQDKSGLPNDRFSAERPEGSISTLTIQRTEQRDSAMYRCASSSLGPGLIASMGETQYFGPGTRLLVL.

This clonotype was found a few times. The CDR3 region has the DNA TGCGCCAGCAGCTTGGGGACGCTCCTATCCCGGGACTATGGCTACACCTTC. The encoded protein is CASSLGTLLSRDYGYTF. This sequence joins TRBV5-1 and TRBJ1-2; D gene unclear. The germline gives CDR1 SGHRS, CDR2 YFSETQ. Trimming took off 0 bases at V and 3 bases at J, with 18 bases between the two ends. CDR3 length: 17 amino acids.

The J gene is TRBJ1-1, the V gene TRBV7-3; 8 bases are shared with TRBD1. V shed 1 base, J shed 3 bases, and the junction held 13 bases outside the gene matches. The CDR3 runs to 18 residues. Germline CDR1 is SGHTA and CDR2 is FQGTGA. CDR3 nucleotides: TGTGCCAGCAGCTTAAGGGGATCAGGGGGCCTGACCCACACTGAAGCTTTCTTT. Translated: CASSLRGSGGLTHTEAFF. Combining the CDR3 with reference TRBV7-3 and TRBJ1-1 gives the whole variable domain GAGVSQTPSNKVTEKGKYVELRCDPISGHTALYWYRQSLGQGPEFLIYFQGTGAADDSGLPNDRFFAVRPEGSVSTLKIQRTERGDSAVYLCASSLRGSGGLTHTEAFFGQGTRLTVV.

The chain employs TRBV2 and TRBJ2-5; maybe TRBD2 (6 bases). The CDR3 contains 14 residues. V lost 5 bases and J 2 bases, leaving 12 bases between the germline ends. Germline CDR1 reads SNHLY; CDR2 reads FYNNEI. The CDR3 reads CASSYGGLQETQYF. The DNA for the CDR3 is TGTGCCAGCAGTTACGGGGGTTTACAAGAGACCCAGTACTTC.

At least ten counts were recorded for this clonotype. V usage is TRBV29-1 and J usage is TRBJ1-2, with TRBD1 matching over 11 bases. Germline loops: CDR1 SQVTM, CDR2 ANQGSEA. V gave up 3 bases and J gave up 4 bases; unmatched junction bases: 13. This CDR3 has 17 residues. This chain's CDR3 is CSVESPGTGGFSYGYTF. CDR3 in DNA: TGCAGCGTTGAGAGCCCCGGGACAGGGGGTTTTAGCTATGGCTACACCTTC.

The gene calls are TRBV10-3 and TRBJ2-2; the match to TRBD2 covers 9 bases. The CDR3 contains 15 residues. CDR1 is ENHRY and CDR2 is SYGVKD in the germline V gene. With 7 bases clipped from V and 5 bases from J, the junction kept 8 bases outside the gene matches. Here the CDR3 reads CAINGGGAGTGELFF. In nucleotides, the CDR3 is TGTGCCATCAACGGCGGGGGGGCGGGGACCGGGGAGCTGTTTTTT.

This rearrangement joins TRBV12-3 or TRBV12-4 to TRBJ2-1; D not resolved. This CDR3 is built from 14 residues. Trimming pared 5 bases from V and 8 bases from J, leaving 16 bases between. This chain's CDR3 is CASSPWTSLDEQFF. The DNA of the CDR3 is TGTGCCAGCAGTCCTTGGACCAGTTTGGATGAGCAGTTCTTC.

This clonotype has at least ten counts. V gene TRBV9 combines with J gene TRBJ1-2; D perhaps matches TRBD1 (5 bases). The V end was cut by 1 base, the J end by 5 bases, with 21 bases between. The CDR3 length is 17 residues. Per germline, CDR1 SGDLS and CDR2 YYNGEE. CDR3 amino acids: CASSVRADEAGPYGYTF. CDR3 coding DNA: TGTGCCAGCAGCGTACGTGCCGATGAGGCGGGGCCATATGGCTACACCTTC.

This clonotype has at least ten counts. V usage is TRBV20-1 and J usage is TRBJ1-3; D is possibly TRBD1 (6 bases). In germline, CDR1 is DFQATT, CDR2 SNEGSKA (reference sequence). The CDR3 is 14 residues long. Trimming stripped 5 bases from V and 4 bases from J, with 15 bases between. The CDR3 loop reads CSAPKDSEGNTIYF. CDR3 in DNA: TGCAGTGCTCCTAAGGACAGCGAGGGAAACACCATATATTTT.

Ten or more counts support this clonotype. V gene TRBV10-3 combines with J gene TRBJ2-5; D is uncertain. The germline V and J ends were trimmed by 4 bases and 1 base, with 10 bases remaining between them. The CDR3 runs to 14 residues. Germline CDR1 and CDR2: ENHRY and SYGVKD. The CDR3 region is CAISAAGLQETQYF. In DNA form, the CDR3 reads TGTGCCATCAGTGCGGCAGGCCTCCAAGAGACCCAGTACTTC.

J is TRBJ2-5 and V is TRBV7-7, with 7 bases aligning to TRBD2. This CDR3 has 14 amino acids. Germline V gene data show CDR1 as SSHAT and CDR2 as FNYEAQ (reference sequence). After removal of 4 bases from V and 5 bases from J, the junction contained 7 bases not matched to a gene. CDR3: CASSSSGVEETQYF. The CDR3 DNA follows: TGTGCCAGCAGCTCGAGCGGGGTCGAGGAGACCCAGTACTTC.

The CDR3 coding sequence is TGTGCCAGCAGTCGACAGGGTAGCGGTCAGCCCCAGCATTTT. It translates to CASSRQGSGQPQHF. The rearrangement uses TRBV27 and TRBJ1-5; 7 positions match TRBD1. Trimming at V came to 5 bases and at J to 6 bases, leaving 7 bases not matched to a gene. Germline V gene lookup returns CDR1 MNHEY and CDR2 SMNVEV (reference sequence). The CDR3 loop spans 14 amino acids.

This clonotype was counted many times. The CDR3 nucleotides read TGTGCCAGCAGTTTTCTCCCCCATGGGCAAGGCTACACCTTC. Residues: CASSFLPHGQGYTF. The chain uses TRBV27 and TRBJ1-2; D not resolved. Trimming left V 3 bases short and J 8 bases short, with 16 bases between. The CDR3 is 14 amino acids. Germline values: CDR1 MNHEY, CDR2 SMNVEV (reference sequence).

This clonotype was counted many times. The chain uses TRBV4-1 and TRBJ2-1; 9 bases agree with TRBD2. The CDR3 has 19 amino acids. CDR1 and CDR2 (germline): MGHRA, YSYEKL. Trimming at V came to 2 bases and at J to 6 bases, leaving 17 bases not matched to a gene. CDR3: CASSQPVPGRLAGRNEQFF. The CDR3 DNA reads TGCGCCAGCAGCCAACCGGTGCCAGGGAGGCTAGCGGGACGCAATGAGCAGTTCTTC.

The sample holds a few counts of this clonotype. This chain connects TRBV7-9 to TRBJ1-3; D may be TRBD1 (6 bases). V was shortened by 5 bases and J by 4 bases, with 15 bases between the two germline ends. The CDR3 totals 15 residues. Germline assignment: CDR1 SEHNR and CDR2 FQNEAQ (reference sequence). In DNA form, the CDR3 reads TGTGCCAGCAGCCAAGGCCAGGGGTTCGGAAACACCATATATTTT. It codes for CASSQGQGFGNTIYF.